The 22 T cell receptor beta chains below all came from one sample that was sequenced in a study of T cells after yellow fever vaccination. TCRdb reprocessed the 5' RACE reads via MiXCR and lists one record per CDR3 protein. The table lists about 260,000 distinct CDR3 sequences, 5.2% of them singletons. The sequenced sample was CD4+ T cells sorted from PBMCs, obtained on the day of the yellow fever booster vaccination. Source of these receptors: a man between 18 and 29 years old who received the YFV17D yellow fever vaccine.

This clonotype was recorded a few times. The CDR3 end shows no conserved phenylalanine or tryptophan, and so a read error is likely. The limits of the CDR3 on the DNA are not certain, so only TCRdb's listed CDR3 is given. The chain couples TRBV7-9 to TRBJ2-1; whether TRBD1, the table's D call, matches the DNA was not checked. Germline values: CDR1 SEHNR, CDR2 FQNEAQ (reference sequence). The CDR3 is 13 residues long, ends included. The CDR3 sequence is CASSLAGRSDPFL.

This clonotype was counted a few times. The V and J genes are TRBV19 and TRBJ2-1, with 12 bases matching TRBD2. Germline V CDR1 and CDR2: LNHDA, SQIVND (reference sequence). V dropped 5 bases and J dropped 2; count of bases not matched to a gene: 7. This CDR3 region has 17 residues. CDR3 nucleotides: TGTGCCAGTAGTGACCGACGACTAGCGGGAGCCTACAATGAGCAGTTCTTC. Translation: CASSDRRLAGAYNEQFF.

The chain has TRBV2 and TRBJ1-6; the D is unclear. V lost 8 bases to trimming and J lost 0 bases, with 11 bases between them. This CDR3 comprises 15 residues. Germline-derived CDR1 and CDR2 are SNHLY and FYNNEI. CDR3 sequence (DNA): TGTGCCAGCGGCTCTGGAAGCTCCTATAATTCACCCCTCCACTTT. As protein: CASGSGSSYNSPLHF.

This chain joins TRBV20-1 and TRBJ2-5; weak D call: TRBD1 (6 bases). The CDR3 extends over 15 amino acids. CDR1 and CDR2 from the germline V gene are DFQATT and SNEGSKA (reference sequence). V gave up 2 bases and J gave up 1 base, with 14 bases separating them. CDR3 in DNA: TGCAGTGCTAGATTACCTCAGGGGCCCCAAGAGACCCAGTACTTC. Translated: CSARLPQGPQETQYF.

This clonotype came up many times. Written as DNA, the CDR3 is TGTGCCAGCAGGGGCCCGGGGGATAACTATGGCTACACCTTC. Translating gives CASRGPGDNYGYTF. This rearrangement joins TRBV12-3 or TRBV12-4 to TRBJ1-2, with a possible D match to TRBD1 (5 bases). Trimming stripped 6 bases from V and 1 base from J, with 12 bases between. The CDR3 totals 14 residues.

This clonotype was picked up many times. The chain has TRBV4-1 and TRBJ2-3, with 9 nucleotides matching TRBD2. The CDR3 is 16 amino acids. With 4 bases clipped from V and 1 base from J, the junction kept 6 bases outside the gene matches. Per the germline V gene, CDR1 is MGHRA and CDR2 is YSYEKL. CDR3 in DNA: TGCGCCAGCAGCCTTCGGACTAGCGCCGGCACAGATACGCAGTATTTT. Its protein is CASSLRTSAGTDTQYF.

This clonotype was seen only a few times. The chain employs TRBV24-1 and TRBJ1-1; D gene uncertain. The length of the CDR3 is 14 residues. V was shortened by 3 bases and J by 4 bases, with 11 bases between the two germline ends. The germline CDR1 and CDR2 sequences are KGHDR and SFDVKD. The CDR3 coding sequence is TGTGCCACCAGTGATGCAGGAGGGAGCACTGAAGCTTTCTTT. Translation: CATSDAGGSTEAFF.

A few counts support this clonotype. The rearrangement uses TRBV5-1 and TRBJ1-4; no reliable D call. Trimming stripped 0 bases from V and 9 bases from J, with 9 bases between. The CDR3 extends over 13 amino acids. Germline V gene data show CDR1 as SGHRS and CDR2 as YFSETQ. Here the CDR3 DNA reads TGCGCCAGCAGCTTGGAGGGAAGTCAAAAACTGTTTTTT. Its protein product is CASSLEGSQKLFF.

This clonotype has just a few counts. The chain has TRBV12-3 or TRBV12-4 and TRBJ2-3; 9 nucleotides match TRBD1. The V and J ends lost 5 bases and 1 base, in that order; junction bases with no gene match: 10. The CDR3 loop spans 17 amino acids. CDR3 in amino acids: CASSGYRGRWGTDTQYF. Written as DNA, the CDR3 is TGTGCCAGCAGTGGATACAGGGGGCGTTGGGGCACAGATACGCAGTATTTT.

The sample holds one count of this clonotype. The chain joins TRBV7-2 to TRBJ1-2, with D perhaps TRBD1 (5 bases). Germline CDR1 SGHTA, CDR2 FQGNSA. Trimming removed 7 bases from V and 7 bases from J, with 16 bases in between. The CDR3 has 13 amino acids. CDR3 region: CASTRGENGGYTF. The DNA of the CDR3 is TGTGCCAGCACCCGAGGGGAGAATGGTGGCTACACCTTC.

The genes are TRBV10-3 and TRBJ2-7; the match to TRBD2 covers 11 bases. The CDR3 sequence is 17 residues long. Looked up from germline, CDR1 is ENHRY and CDR2 is SYGVKD. The ends lost 6 bases at V and 4 bases at J; junction bases unmatched: 14. CDR3: CAIRPHLLAGATYEQYF. In nucleotides, the CDR3 is TGTGCCATCAGGCCTCACCTACTAGCGGGGGCCACGTACGAGCAGTACTTC.

The table lists this clonotype with many counts. In DNA form, the CDR3 reads TGTGCCAGCACCAGCGGCGGCTTTGGGCAGTTCTTC. Translation: CASTSGGFGQFF. V is TRBV6-6 and J is TRBJ2-1; D perhaps matches TRBD2 (5 bases). Germline loops: CDR1 MNHNY, CDR2 SVGAGI (reference sequence). The germline V and J ends were trimmed by 7 bases and 12 bases, with 16 bases remaining between them. The CDR3 covers 12 residues.

This clonotype was seen a handful of times. The genes are TRBV4-1 and TRBJ1-6; no clear D. Trimming cost V 0 bases and J 10 bases, with 16 bases left between them. This CDR3 contains 16 residues. CDR1 is MGHRA and CDR2 is YSYEKL in the germline V gene. CDR3 nucleotide sequence: TGCGCCAGCAGCCAAGATTCGCGGCGGGTGGGATCACCCCTCCACTTT. Amino acids: CASSQDSRRVGSPLHF.

The chain carries TRBV29-1 and TRBJ1-1; D remains ambiguous. Germline assignment: CDR1 SQVTM and CDR2 ANQGSEA. Trimming took off 5 bases at V and 0 bases at J, with 7 bases between the two ends. The length of the CDR3 is 12 residues. DNA of the CDR3: TGCAGCGTTCGTTTACTGAACACTGAAGCTTTCTTT. Protein: CSVRLLNTEAFF.

This clonotype was found a few times. The chain combines TRBV20-1 with TRBJ2-1; D remains ambiguous. The CDR3 has 14 amino acids. V was trimmed by 5 bases and J by 8 bases, leaving 19 bases between them. Germline CDR1 DFQATT, CDR2 SNEGSKA (reference sequence). The CDR3 spells CSALGRPGSDEQFF. The CDR3 DNA is TGCAGTGCTTTGGGTCGCCCCGGTTCGGATGAGCAGTTCTTC.

This clonotype was counted ten times or more. V usage is TRBV5-6 and J usage is TRBJ1-2, with 9 nucleotides matching TRBD1. V lost 4 bases and J lost 7; bases outside the gene matches: 8. The germline gives CDR1 SGHDT, CDR2 YYEEEE. This CDR3 has 14 amino acids. The CDR3 region is CASSRYYRGPGYTF. The CDR3 DNA sequence: TGTGCCAGCAGCAGATACTACAGGGGGCCTGGCTACACCTTC.

The table lists this clonotype with many counts. The chain is built from TRBV20-1 and TRBJ1-1; the D is unclear. The CDR3 length is 13 residues. V was trimmed by 5 bases and J by 1 base, leaving 11 bases between them. Germline V CDR1 and CDR2: DFQATT, SNEGSKA (reference sequence). The CDR3: CSAAGPPNTEAFF. In DNA form, the CDR3 reads TGCAGTGCTGCCGGGCCGCCGAACACTGAAGCTTTCTTT.

This clonotype was counted a few times. The V call is TRBV5-1, the J call TRBJ2-3, with 10 bases matching TRBD1. CDR1 and CDR2 from the germline V gene are SGHRS and YFSETQ. The junction had 9 bases not matched to a gene; V was cut back by 4 bases and J by 4 bases. The CDR3 runs to 16 residues. The CDR3 DNA reads as TGCGCCAGCAGCCCGGGACAGGGGCAAGGCTCAGATACGCAGTATTTT. Its translation is CASSPGQGQGSDTQYF. The entire variable domain, with the rest obtained from reference TRBV5-1 and TRBJ2-3, is as follows: KAGVTQTPRYLIKTRGQQVTLSCSPISGHRSVSWYQQTPGQGLQFLFEYFSETQRNKGNFPGRFSGRQFSNSRSEMNVSTLELGDSALYLCASSPGQGQGSDTQYFGPGTRLTVL.

J is TRBJ1-3 and V is TRBV11-2; D is unresolved. The CDR3 is 14 residues long. The V end lost 5 bases, the J end lost 0 bases, and 8 bases lay between the germline ends. CDR1 and CDR2 (germline): SGHAT, FQNNGV. The CDR3 nucleotides are TGTGCCAGCAGCCTAGGACCCTCTGGAAACACCATATATTTT. It is translated as CASSLGPSGNTIYF.

This clonotype was detected ten times or more. This CDR3 is CASSSGVGYGYTF. CDR3 sequence (DNA): TGTGCCAGCAGCTCGGGGGTGGGCTATGGCTACACCTTC. The J gene is TRBJ1-2, the V gene TRBV7-2; a possible D gene is TRBD1 (5 bases). The ends were cut back, 4 bases at V and 4 bases at J, with 10 bases in the middle. From germline, CDR1 is SGHTA and CDR2 FQGNSA. This CDR3 has 13 residues.

This clonotype was detected a few times. The J gene is TRBJ2-5, the V gene TRBV2; maybe TRBD1 (5 bases). V lost 10 bases, J lost 4 bases, and 16 bases lay in between. Germline CDR1 is SNHLY and CDR2 is FYNNEI. This CDR3 comprises 13 residues. CDR3 coding DNA: TGTGCCAACCTGGGGATAGGGGCAGAGACCCAGTACTTC. Residues: CANLGIGAETQYF.

The table lists this clonotype with a few counts. V usage is TRBV5-3 and J usage is TRBJ2-3; 7 nucleotides match TRBD2. TRBV5-3 is labeled an ORF, and its function is uncertain. Unmatched junction bases numbered 6, after V lost 8 bases and J lost 0 bases. The CDR3 has 14 residues. The CDR3 loop is CASPAGVSTDTQYF. The CDR3 DNA reads TGTGCCAGCCCGGCGGGGGTAAGCACAGATACGCAGTATTTT.